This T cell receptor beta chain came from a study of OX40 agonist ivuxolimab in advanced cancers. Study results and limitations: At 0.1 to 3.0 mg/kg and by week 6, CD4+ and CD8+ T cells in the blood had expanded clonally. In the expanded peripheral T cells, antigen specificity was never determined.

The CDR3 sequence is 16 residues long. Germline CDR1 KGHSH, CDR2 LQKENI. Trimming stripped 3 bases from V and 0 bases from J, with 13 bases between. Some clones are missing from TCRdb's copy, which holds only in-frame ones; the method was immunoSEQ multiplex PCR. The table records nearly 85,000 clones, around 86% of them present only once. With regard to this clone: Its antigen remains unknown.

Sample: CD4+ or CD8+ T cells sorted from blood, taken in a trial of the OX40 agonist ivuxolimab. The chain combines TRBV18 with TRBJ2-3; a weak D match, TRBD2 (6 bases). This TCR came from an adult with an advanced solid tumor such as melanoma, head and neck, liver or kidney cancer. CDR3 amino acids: CASSPSTSRSTDTQYF. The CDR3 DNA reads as TGTGCCAGCTCACCCTCAACTAGCCGAAGCACAGATACGCAGTATTTT.